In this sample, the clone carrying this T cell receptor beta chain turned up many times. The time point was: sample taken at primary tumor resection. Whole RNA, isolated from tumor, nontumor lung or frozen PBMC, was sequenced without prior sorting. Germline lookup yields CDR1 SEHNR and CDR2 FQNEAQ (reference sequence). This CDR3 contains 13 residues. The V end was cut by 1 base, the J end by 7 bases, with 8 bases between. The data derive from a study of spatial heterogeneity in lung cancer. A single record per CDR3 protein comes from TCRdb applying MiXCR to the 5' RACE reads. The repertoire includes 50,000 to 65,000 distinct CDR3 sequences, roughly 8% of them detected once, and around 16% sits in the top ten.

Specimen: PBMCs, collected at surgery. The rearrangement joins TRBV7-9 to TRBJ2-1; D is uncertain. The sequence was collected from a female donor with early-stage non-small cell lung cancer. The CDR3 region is CASSLGPLNEQFF. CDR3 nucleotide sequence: TGTGCCAGCAGCTTAGGACCGCTTAATGAGCAGTTCTTC.